Listed below are T cell receptor beta chains from one sample, sequenced in a study of blood T cells in healthy people across ages. Each CDR3 protein is one row after TCRdb ran MiXCR on the 5' RACE reads. Of 1.5 million to 2 million distinct CDR3 sequences listed, roughly 50% were seen once; the top ten hold approximately 2.1%. Material: blood. The receptors were sampled from a woman aged 40 to 50 in good health. The CDR3 runs from the conserved cysteine through the conserved F or W. Each record gives: clone size, J gene, V gene, D gene, CDR3 protein, CDR3 DNA. A D gene is named only where the DNA matches it firmly. Clone size appears in some rows only: once, few, many, or a class for an expanded clone.

clone size: NA
J gene: TRBJ2-1
V gene: TRBV12-3/TRBV12-4
D gene: NA
CDR3 protein: CASSLEALSYNEQFF
CDR3 DNA: TGTGCCAGCAGTTTAGAGGCCCTCTCCTACAATGAGCAGTTCTTC

clone size: NA
J gene: TRBJ1-6
V gene: TRBV7-9
D gene: NA
CDR3 protein: CASSLLGGRINSPLHF
CDR3 DNA: TGTGCCAGCAGCTTACTCGGTGGCAGGATTAATTCACCCCTCCACTTT

clone size: NA
J gene: TRBJ2-1
V gene: TRBV5-1
D gene: TRBD1
CDR3 protein: CASSFLVWDSSSYNEQFF
CDR3 DNA: TGCGCCAGCAGCTTTTTGGTTTGGGACAGCAGCTCCTACAATGAGCAGTTCTTC

clone size: NA
J gene: TRBJ2-7
V gene: TRBV7-2
D gene: TRBD2
CDR3 protein: CASGLVGGKGYEQYF
CDR3 DNA: TGTGCCAGCGGCTTAGTGGGGGGGAAGGGTTACGAGCAGTACTTC

clone size: NA
J gene: TRBJ1-2
V gene: TRBV6-1
D gene: TRBD1
CDR3 protein: CASLSPTGQGLYGYTF
CDR3 DNA: TGTGCCAGCTTGTCACCCACGGGACAGGGACTCTATGGCTACACCTTC

clone size: NA
J gene: TRBJ2-2
V gene: TRBV29-1
D gene: NA
CDR3 protein: CSVNTGELFF
CDR3 DNA: TGCAGCGTCAACACCGGGGAGCTGTTTTTT

clone size: few
J gene: TRBJ2-3
V gene: TRBV6-4
D gene: TRBD2
CDR3 protein: CASRISGGSTDTQYF
CDR3 DNA: TGTGCCAGCAGGATTAGCGGGGGGTCTACAGATACGCAGTATTTT

clone size: NA
J gene: TRBJ2-1
V gene: TRBV5-6
D gene: NA
CDR3 protein: CASSPFSGTPYNEQFF
CDR3 DNA: TGTGCCAGCAGCCCATTCTCCGGGACCCCCTACAATGAGCAGTTCTTC

clone size: NA
J gene: TRBJ2-5
V gene: TRBV20-1
D gene: TRBD2
CDR3 protein: CSARGGLAQETQYF
CDR3 DNA: TGCAGTGCTAGAGGTGGACTAGCCCAAGAGACCCAGTACTTC

clone size: few
J gene: TRBJ2-7
V gene: TRBV20-1
D gene: NA
CDR3 protein: CSASISGSYEQYF
CDR3 DNA: TGCAGTGCTAGTATTAGCGGCTCCTACGAGCAGTACTTC

clone size: NA
J gene: TRBJ1-2
V gene: TRBV7-2
D gene: TRBD1
CDR3 protein: CASSLTLLTGGYGYTF
CDR3 DNA: TGTGCCAGCAGCTTAACTCTTCTTACAGGGGGCTATGGCTACACCTTC

clone size: NA
J gene: TRBJ2-5
V gene: TRBV20-1
D gene: TRBD2
CDR3 protein: CSGGGRAETQYF
CDR3 DNA: TGCAGTGGCGGGGGGCGCGCAGAGACCCAGTACTTC

clone size: few
J gene: TRBJ2-1
V gene: TRBV7-2
D gene: TRBD2
CDR3 protein: CASSNVPSGGGAEQFF
CDR3 DNA: TGTGCCAGCAGTAATGTCCCCAGCGGGGGTGGGGCTGAGCAGTTCTTC

clone size: few
J gene: TRBJ1-2
V gene: TRBV4-3
D gene: NA
CDR3 protein: CASSQDVGYGYTF
CDR3 DNA: TGCGCCAGCAGCCAAGATGTGGGCTATGGCTACACCTTC

clone size: NA
J gene: TRBJ2-7
V gene: TRBV7-2
D gene: NA
CDR3 protein: CASSTDFYEQYF
CDR3 DNA: TGTGCCAGCAGCACAGACTTCTACGAGCAGTACTTC

clone size: many
J gene: TRBJ2-7
V gene: TRBV20-1
D gene: NA
CDR3 protein: CSARDIQGSSYEQYF
CDR3 DNA: TGCAGTGCTAGAGATATACAGGGAAGCTCCTACGAGCAGTACTTC

clone size: NA
J gene: TRBJ2-7
V gene: TRBV29-1
D gene: NA
CDR3 protein: CSVESAGAALQFYNEQYF
CDR3 DNA: TGCAGCGTTGAGTCTGCAGGGGCCGCCCTTCAATTTTACAATGAGCAGTACTTC

clone size: few
J gene: TRBJ1-2
V gene: TRBV20-1
D gene: NA
CDR3 protein: CSAPTETQGMGGYTF
CDR3 DNA: TGCAGTGCCCCCACCGAAACCCAGGGCATGGGTGGCTACACCTTC

clone size: NA
J gene: TRBJ1-2
V gene: TRBV20-1
D gene: TRBD1
CDR3 protein: CSARFPGTGIRGYTF
CDR3 DNA: TGCAGTGCTAGATTCCCCGGGACAGGCATTAGGGGCTACACCTTC

clone size: NA
J gene: TRBJ2-7
V gene: TRBV28
D gene: TRBD1
CDR3 protein: CASTGGPRTGEQYF
CDR3 DNA: TGTGCCAGCACAGGGGGCCCACGGACAGGCGAGCAGTACTTC

clone size: NA
J gene: TRBJ2-1
V gene: TRBV5-1
D gene: TRBD2
CDR3 protein: CASRRPSGSKGDEQFF
CDR3 DNA: TGCGCCAGCAGACGACCTAGCGGGTCAAAGGGGGATGAGCAGTTCTTC

clone size: NA
J gene: TRBJ2-5
V gene: TRBV12-3/TRBV12-4
D gene: NA
CDR3 protein: CASSRQRETQYF
CDR3 DNA: TGTGCCAGCAGTAGACAGAGGGAGACCCAGTACTTC

clone size: few
J gene: TRBJ2-1
V gene: TRBV20-1
D gene: TRBD1
CDR3 protein: CSARGGQYYNEQFF
CDR3 DNA: TGCAGTGCTAGAGGGGGACAGTATTACAATGAGCAGTTCTTC

clone size: few
J gene: TRBJ2-7
V gene: TRBV5-1
D gene: NA
CDR3 protein: CASSLPTDHEQYF
CDR3 DNA: TGCGCCAGCAGCTTGCCGACAGACCACGAGCAGTACTTC

clone size: NA
J gene: TRBJ1-5
V gene: TRBV20-1
D gene: NA
CDR3 protein: CSASSGIIYQPQHF
CDR3 DNA: TGCAGTGCTAGTTCAGGGATCATTTATCAGCCCCAGCATTTT

clone size: NA
J gene: TRBJ2-1
V gene: TRBV12-3/TRBV12-4
D gene: NA
CDR3 protein: CASSPDGGNEQFF
CDR3 DNA: TGTGCCAGCAGTCCCGACGGCGGAAATGAGCAGTTCTTC

clone size: NA
J gene: TRBJ2-1
V gene: TRBV29-1
D gene: TRBD2
CDR3 protein: CSVGEGRVSYNEQFF
CDR3 DNA: TGCAGCGTTGGAGAGGGGAGGGTCTCCTACAATGAGCAGTTCTTC

clone size: few
J gene: TRBJ2-5
V gene: TRBV6-5
D gene: TRBD2
CDR3 protein: CATLAGGLSGTQYF
CDR3 DNA: TGTGCCACCTTAGCGGGGGGGCTTTCGGGGACCCAGTACTTC

clone size: few
J gene: TRBJ2-1
V gene: TRBV7-9
D gene: TRBD1
CDR3 protein: CASSKGANYNEQFF
CDR3 DNA: TGTGCCAGCAGCAAGGGGGCCAACTACAATGAGCAGTTCTTC

clone size: NA
J gene: TRBJ2-2
V gene: TRBV7-9
D gene: NA
CDR3 protein: CASSPAGLNTGELFF
CDR3 DNA: TGTGCCAGCAGCCCCGCAGGACTGAACACCGGGGAGCTGTTTTTT

clone size: few
J gene: TRBJ2-3
V gene: TRBV4-1
D gene: TRBD2
CDR3 protein: CASSPPGLGGTDTQYF
CDR3 DNA: TGCGCCAGCAGTCCACCGGGACTAGGGGGCACAGATACGCAGTATTTT

clone size: NA
J gene: TRBJ2-4
V gene: TRBV6-5
D gene: TRBD1
CDR3 protein: CASSYGTGQNIQYF
CDR3 DNA: TGTGCCAGCAGTTACGGGACAGGGCAAAACATTCAGTACTTC

clone size: few
J gene: TRBJ2-5
V gene: TRBV20-1
D gene: TRBD2
CDR3 protein: CSARVYGASGKETQYF
CDR3 DNA: TGCAGTGCTAGAGTTTATGGGGCTAGCGGTAAAGAGACCCAGTACTTC

clone size: few
J gene: TRBJ1-6
V gene: TRBV20-1
D gene: TRBD1
CDR3 protein: CSASMAGGNSPLHF
CDR3 DNA: TGCAGTGCTAGTATGGCAGGGGGCAATTCACCCCTCCACTTT

clone size: NA
J gene: TRBJ2-1
V gene: TRBV5-1
D gene: TRBD2
CDR3 protein: CASNGRGDVLSYNEQFF
CDR3 DNA: TGCGCCAGCAACGGGCGGGGGGACGTTCTTTCCTACAATGAGCAGTTCTTC

clone size: NA
J gene: TRBJ1-2
V gene: TRBV15
D gene: TRBD1
CDR3 protein: CATSLRTGAGGGYTF
CDR3 DNA: TGTGCCACCAGCCTCCGGACAGGTGCAGGGGGTGGCTACACCTTC

clone size: NA
J gene: TRBJ2-7
V gene: TRBV7-2
D gene: NA
CDR3 protein: CASSLGSPSQGYEQYF
CDR3 DNA: TGTGCCAGCAGCTTGGGGTCCCCGTCCCAGGGCTACGAGCAGTACTTC

clone size: NA
J gene: TRBJ2-7
V gene: TRBV14
D gene: NA
CDR3 protein: CASKGGYEQYF
CDR3 DNA: TGTGCCAGCAAAGGGGGCTACGAGCAGTACTTC

clone size: NA
J gene: TRBJ2-7
V gene: TRBV12-3/TRBV12-4
D gene: TRBD1
CDR3 protein: CASSSYPRGRYEQYF
CDR3 DNA: TGTGCCAGCAGTTCATATCCAAGGGGGCGGTACGAGCAGTACTTC

clone size: NA
J gene: TRBJ1-1
V gene: TRBV5-1
D gene: NA
CDR3 protein: CAGSLKGNTEAFF
CDR3 DNA: TGCGCCGGCAGCTTAAAGGGTAACACTGAAGCTTTCTTT

clone size: NA
J gene: TRBJ1-2
V gene: TRBV7-8
D gene: TRBD1
CDR3 protein: CASSASGQTYYGYTF
CDR3 DNA: TGTGCCAGCAGCGCCTCGGGACAGACCTACTATGGCTACACCTTC

clone size: many
J gene: TRBJ2-1
V gene: TRBV7-2
D gene: NA
CDR3 protein: CASSPTRNEQFF
CDR3 DNA: TGCGCCAGCAGCCCGACCCGAAATGAGCAGTTCTTC

clone size: NA
J gene: TRBJ2-7
V gene: TRBV12-3/TRBV12-4
D gene: NA
CDR3 protein: CASTPGQLVGREQYF
CDR3 DNA: TGTGCCAGCACCCCAGGACAGCTTGTGGGTCGCGAGCAGTACTTC

clone size: few
J gene: TRBJ2-1
V gene: TRBV10-3
D gene: NA
CDR3 protein: CASAGTLANEQFF
CDR3 DNA: TGTGCCTCCGCCGGGACATTAGCGAATGAGCAGTTCTTC

clone size: NA
J gene: TRBJ2-7
V gene: TRBV2
D gene: TRBD2
CDR3 protein: CASDGTSGGEQYF
CDR3 DNA: TGTGCCAGTGATGGGACTAGCGGGGGCGAGCAGTACTTC

clone size: few
J gene: TRBJ2-3
V gene: TRBV7-2
D gene: TRBD2
CDR3 protein: CASSLRGSGATDTQYF
CDR3 DNA: TGTGCCAGCAGCCTCAGGGGTAGCGGGGCCACAGATACGCAGTATTTT